This TCR beta chain was retrieved from a study of blood T cell repertoires in COVID-19. V was clipped by 8 bases and J by 1 base; unmatched bases: 20. The CDR3 spans 18 residues. Germline lookup yields CDR1 SNHLY and CDR2 FYNNEI. TCRdb's copy holds only in-frame clones and misses some; the assay was immunoSEQ multiplex PCR. The sample holds about 310,000 clones, 90% seen once. This receptor was identified in a middle-aged woman with COVID-19, enrolled during active disease. The sequenced sample was peripheral blood. This sequence joins TRBV2 and TRBJ2-7; 7 bases map to TRBD1. CDR3 DNA: TGTGCCAGCCATGGAGAGGACAGGCCCATCTCCGCTTCCTACGAGCAGTACTTC. Its translation: CASHGEDRPISASYEQYF.